This T cell receptor (beta chain) stems from a study of CD8 T cells in ankylosing spondylitis. Study-level results: A TCR beta motif of several highly homologous variants appeared characteristic of ankylosing spondylitis blood. Disease-linked clones had a CD8+ phenotype and relatively low frequency in peripheral blood.

This clonotype was observed once. Its antigen remains unidentified. Germline lookup yields CDR1 KGHSH and CDR2 LQKENI. The V and J ends lost 5 bases and 5 bases, in that order; junction bases with no gene match: 5. The CDR3 extends over 13 amino acids. Researchers built TCR beta libraries using quantitative 5'-RACE with molecular barcodes. Using its own MiXCR run on the 5' RACE reads, TCRdb lists one record per CDR3 protein. Of a few hundred thousand distinct CDR3 sequences listed, around 24% are singletons. The sample was blood, either unsorted or a sorted T cell fraction (not recorded which). The rearrangement joins TRBV18 to TRBJ2-5; 7 bases line up with TRBD1. This TCR was recovered from a male donor with ankylosing spondylitis. The CDR3 DNA follows: TGTGCCAGCTCAAAGACAGGGATTGAGACCCAGTACTTC. Its protein is CASSKTGIETQYF.